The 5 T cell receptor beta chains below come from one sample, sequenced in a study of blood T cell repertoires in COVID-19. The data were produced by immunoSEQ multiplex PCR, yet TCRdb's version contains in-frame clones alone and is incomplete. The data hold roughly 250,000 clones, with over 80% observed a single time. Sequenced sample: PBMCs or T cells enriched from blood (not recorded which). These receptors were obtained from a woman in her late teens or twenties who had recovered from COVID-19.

This CDR3 is CASSETFGQEDGNTIYF. The CDR3 DNA follows: TGTGCCAGCAGCGAAACGTTTGGGCAGGAGGATGGAAACACCATATATTTT. The genes are TRBV7-9 and TRBJ1-3, with D hard to call. CDR3 size: 17 residues. The germline CDR1 and CDR2 sequences are SEHNR and FQNEAQ (reference sequence). Trimming took off 5 bases at V and 3 bases at J, with 20 bases between the two ends.

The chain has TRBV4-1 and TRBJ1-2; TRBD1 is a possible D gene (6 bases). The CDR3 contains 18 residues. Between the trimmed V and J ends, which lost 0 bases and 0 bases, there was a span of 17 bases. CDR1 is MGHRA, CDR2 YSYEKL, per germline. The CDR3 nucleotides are TGCGCCAGCAGCCAAGATCAAGGCAGGGGTGGATCTAACTATGGCTACACCTTC. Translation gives CASSQDQGRGGSNYGYTF.

The CDR3 nucleotides read TGCGCCAGCAGCTCCCGGACTAGCGGGAGGACCTACAATGAGCAGTTCTTC. The encoded protein is CASSSRTSGRTYNEQFF. This chain joins TRBV5-1 and TRBJ2-1, with TRBD2 matching over 14 bases. Germline V lookup: CDR1 SGHRS, CDR2 YFSETQ. This CDR3 region has 17 residues. The V and J ends lost 3 bases and 2 bases, in that order; junction bases with no gene match: 4.

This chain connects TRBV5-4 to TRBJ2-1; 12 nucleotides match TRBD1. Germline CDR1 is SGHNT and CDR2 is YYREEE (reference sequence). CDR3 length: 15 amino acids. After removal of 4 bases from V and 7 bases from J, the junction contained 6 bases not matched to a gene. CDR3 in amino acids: CASSSRDRGQNEQFF. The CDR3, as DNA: TGTGCCAGCAGCAGCCGGGACAGGGGGCAAAATGAGCAGTTCTTC.

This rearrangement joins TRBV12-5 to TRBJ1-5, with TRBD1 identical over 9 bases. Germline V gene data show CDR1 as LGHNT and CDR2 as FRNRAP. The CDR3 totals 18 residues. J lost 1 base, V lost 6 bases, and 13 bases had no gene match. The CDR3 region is CASGHETGGMRSNQPQHF. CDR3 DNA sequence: TGTGCTAGTGGACATGAAACAGGGGGCATGAGGAGCAATCAGCCCCAGCATTTT.